This passage covers 8 T cell receptor beta chains from one sample sequenced in a study of neurological immune-mediated disorders. TCRdb analysed the 5' RACE reads with MiXCR anew, one entry per CDR3 protein. The sample has under 85,000 distinct CDR3 sequences, roughly 13% seen once. The material sequenced was PBMCs. The receptors were gathered from a woman in her fifties or sixties in good health.

This chain links TRBV20-1 with TRBJ1-1; 10 bases line up with TRBD1. The CDR3 runs to 13 residues. Germline V gene lookup returns CDR1 DFQATT and CDR2 SNEGSKA (reference sequence). V gave up 6 bases and J gave up 7 bases; unmatched junction bases: 8. The CDR3 DNA sequence: TGCAGTGCCCTTGAAGGACAGGGGGGTGAAGCTTTCTTT. Translating it yields CSALEGQGGEAFF.

This clonotype was seen many times. The rearrangement links TRBV3-1 to TRBJ1-2, with unresolved D. CDR1 and CDR2 from the germline V gene are LGHDT and YNNKEL (reference sequence). Trimming shortened V by 0 bases and J by 0 bases, and 5 bases separated the two germline ends. There are 14 residues in the CDR3. For the CDR3, the DNA is TGTGCCAGCAGCCAAGATCCCGCTAACTATGGCTACACCTTC. Amino acids: CASSQDPANYGYTF.

Only a few counts were recorded for this clonotype. The V and J genes are TRBV5-6 and TRBJ2-7; D not resolved. This CDR3 contains 14 residues. Deletions cut 1 base from V and 2 bases from J, with 10 bases between. The germline V gene has CDR1 SGHDT and CDR2 YYEEEE. Written as DNA, the CDR3 is TGTGCCAGCAGCTTGAGGGCAGATACCTACGAGCAGTACTTC. It encodes CASSLRADTYEQYF.

This clonotype was picked up a small number of times. A read error is possible here, since a much larger clone lies one base away. The V gene is TRBV14, the J gene TRBJ2-4; a possible D gene is TRBD1 (6 bases). The CDR3 is 14 amino acids. CDR1 is SGHDN, CDR2 FVKESK, per germline. CDR3 in amino acids: CANSQGDTLNIQYF. Written as DNA, the CDR3 is TGTGCCAACAGCCAAGGGGACACGTTAAACATTCAGTACTTC.

This clonotype was detected many times. This chain connects TRBV5-1 to TRBJ2-5; 9 bases agree with TRBD1. J gave up 5 bases and V 4 bases, and 9 bases lay outside the gene matches. Germline-derived CDR1 and CDR2 are SGHRS and YFSETQ. The CDR3 has 15 residues. CDR3 DNA: TGCGCCAGCAGCAACCGGGACAGGGTACGGGAGACCCAGTACTTC. Its protein product is CASSNRDRVRETQYF. Together with reference TRBV5-1 and TRBJ2-5, the CDR3 gives the full variable domain: KAGVTQTPRYLIKTRGQQVTLSCSPISGHRSVSWYQQTPGQGLQFLFEYFSETQRNKGNFPGRFSGRQFSNSRSEMNVSTLELGDSALYLCASSNRDRVRETQYFGPGTRLLVL.

This clonotype was recorded many times. J is TRBJ2-3 and V is TRBV5-1; 10 bases line up with TRBD2. The germline CDR1 and CDR2 sequences are SGHRS and YFSETQ. This CDR3 contains 17 residues. J lost 2 bases, V lost 6 bases, and 12 bases had no gene match. The CDR3 DNA sequence: TGCGCCAGCACGGAGTTGGCGGGACTAGCGTCCACAGATACGCAGTATTTT. It yields the protein CASTELAGLASTDTQYF.

The chain joins TRBV2 to TRBJ2-6; no reliable D call. Per the germline V gene, CDR1 is SNHLY and CDR2 is FYNNEI. V dropped 10 bases and J dropped 1 base, with 5 bases sitting between them. This CDR3 is built from 12 residues. The chain's CDR3 is CAILSGANVLTF. The CDR3 DNA reads TGTGCCATACTATCTGGGGCCAACGTCCTGACTTTC.

This clonotype was observed a handful of times. This chain links TRBV7-2 with TRBJ2-2; possibly TRBD1 for D (6 bases). Between the trimmed V and J ends, which lost 6 bases and 4 bases, there was a span of 12 bases. The CDR3 is made up of 14 amino acids. From germline, CDR1 is SGHTA and CDR2 FQGNSA. CDR3 DNA: TGTGCCAGCAGTTTACAGGGTACCACCGGGGAGCTGTTTTTT. Its translation: CASSLQGTTGELFF.